Each of the 32 T cell receptor beta chains below was sequenced from the same sample in a study of identical twins. TCRdb called the 5' RACE reads again in MiXCR, with one record for every CDR3 protein. The sample has under 450,000 distinct CDR3 sequences; less than 20% are singletons. Sequencing input: naive T cells sorted from blood. Receptor source: a man in his fifties or sixties in good health.

This chain uses TRBV28 with TRBJ2-1, with 10 bases lining up with TRBD2. V gave up 8 bases and J gave up 2 bases; unmatched junction bases: 9. The CDR3 covers 16 residues. Germline V gene lookup returns CDR1 MDHEN and CDR2 SYDVKM. The CDR3 protein is CASGSVSGRAYNEQFF. In nucleotides, the CDR3 is TGTGCCAGCGGTTCGGTCAGCGGGAGGGCCTACAATGAGCAGTTCTTC.

A few counts support this clonotype. The genes are TRBV10-3 and TRBJ2-1, with a weak D call TRBD2 (5 bases). Germline V gives CDR1 ENHRY, CDR2 SYGVKD. Trimming took off 5 bases at V and 10 bases at J, with 12 bases between the two ends. The CDR3 contains 12 residues. In DNA form, the CDR3 reads TGTGCCATCAGTCCCAGAGAGGGCGAGCAGTTCTTC. This encodes CAISPREGEQFF.

The V and J genes are TRBV5-1 and TRBJ2-1; a possible D gene is TRBD1 (5 bases). The germline V and J ends were trimmed by 4 bases and 7 bases, with 18 bases remaining between them. This CDR3 comprises 15 residues. CDR1 and CDR2 (germline): SGHRS, YFSETQ. The CDR3: CASSTMGQGPNEQFF. DNA of the CDR3: TGCGCCAGCAGCACCATGGGCCAGGGTCCAAATGAGCAGTTCTTC.

This clonotype was picked up a small number of times. The chain employs TRBV5-1 and TRBJ2-2; no firm D call. Per germline, CDR1 SGHRS and CDR2 YFSETQ. Trimming left V 4 bases short and J 5 bases short, with 15 bases between. This CDR3 comprises 15 residues. CDR3 in amino acids: CASSPSNGKTGELFF. DNA for the CDR3: TGCGCCAGCAGCCCCTCGAACGGAAAAACCGGGGAGCTGTTTTTT.

This clonotype was found many times. The gene calls are TRBV7-9 and TRBJ2-1; D possibly uses TRBD1 or TRBD2 (5 bases each). V lost 5 bases and J 0 bases, leaving 14 bases between the germline ends. Germline CDR1 reads SEHNR; CDR2 reads FQNEAQ (reference sequence). CDR3 length: 16 amino acids. The CDR3 loop reads CASSPLWGSSYNEQFF. The CDR3 DNA reads TGTGCCAGCAGCCCTCTATGGGGGAGCTCCTACAATGAGCAGTTCTTC.

V gene TRBV29-1 combines with J gene TRBJ2-7, with 8 bases matching TRBD1. Germline V CDR1 and CDR2: SQVTM, ANQGSEA. Trimming took 0 bases from V and 7 from J; bases not matched to a gene: 8. This CDR3 is built from 14 residues. The CDR3 region is CSVEDQRQGQEQYF. CDR3 sequence (DNA): TGCAGCGTTGAAGATCAGAGACAGGGGCAGGAGCAGTACTTC.

For the CDR3, the DNA is TGTGCCAGCAGACCCTGGGACAGCGGGCTCAATATGAACACTGAAGCTTTCTTT. It yields the protein CASRPWDSGLNMNTEAFF. The gene calls are TRBV6-1 and TRBJ1-1; TRBD1 aligns across 7 bases. This CDR3 region has 18 residues. The germline V gene encodes CDR1 MNHNS and CDR2 SASEGT. V gave up 6 bases and J gave up 0 bases; unmatched junction bases: 16.

The CDR3, as DNA: TGTGCCAGCAGCCAAGATAGGGCTAGCGCTTACAATGAGCAGTTCTTC. It encodes CASSQDRASAYNEQFF. The V and J genes are TRBV4-2 and TRBJ2-1, with D perhaps TRBD2 (6 bases). V was trimmed by 0 bases and J by 4 bases, leaving 13 bases between them. This CDR3 has 16 amino acids. CDR1 and CDR2 (germline): LGHNA, YNFKEQ.

There are many counts of this clonotype. The rearrangement joins TRBV4-3 to TRBJ2-1; no clear D. CDR1 and CDR2 (germline): LGHNA, YSLEER. Trimming left V 0 bases short and J 9 bases short, with 6 bases between. The length of the CDR3 is 12 residues. CDR3 nucleotides: TGCGCCAGCAGCCAAGATTGGTCTGAGCAGTTCTTC. It translates to CASSQDWSEQFF.

In its sample, this clonotype was seen many times. The rearrangement uses TRBV7-2 and TRBJ1-5; 7 nucleotides line up with TRBD1. V shed 5 bases, J shed 4 bases, and the junction held 8 bases outside the gene matches. CDR3 size: 15 residues. Germline V gene sequence: CDR1 SGHTA, CDR2 FQGNSA. Written as DNA, the CDR3 is TGTGCCAGCAGCCGATCGACAGGGTTGAATCAGCCCCAGCATTTT. It yields the protein CASSRSTGLNQPQHF.

This clonotype was seen many times. V gene TRBV5-4 combines with J gene TRBJ2-1; D may be TRBD2 (6 bases). Germline V gives CDR1 SGHNT, CDR2 YYREEE (reference sequence). Trimming pared 4 bases from V and 3 bases from J, leaving 8 bases between. CDR3 length equals 13 residues. In nucleotides, the CDR3 is TGTGCCAGCAGCGGCGGGAACTACAATGAGCAGTTCTTC. This codes for CASSGGNYNEQFF. Together with reference TRBV5-4 and TRBJ2-1, the CDR3 gives the full variable domain: ETGVTQSPTHLIKTRGQQVTLRCSSQSGHNTVSWYQQALGQGPQFIFQYYREEENGRGNFPPRFSGLQFPNYSSELNVNALELDDSALYLCASSGGNYNEQFFGPGTRLTVL.

This clonotype was detected only a few times. The rearrangement uses TRBV4-3 and TRBJ1-6; weak D call: TRBD1 (6 bases). Trimming shortened V by 0 bases and J by 10 bases, and 19 bases separated the two germline ends. The CDR3 loop spans 17 amino acids. Germline values: CDR1 LGHNA, CDR2 YSLEER. CDR3: CASSQESPGRGRSPLHF. The CDR3 nucleotides are TGCGCCAGCAGCCAAGAGTCCCCCGGCAGGGGACGATCACCCCTCCACTTT.

This clonotype was observed a handful of times. The chain carries TRBV9 and TRBJ2-2; D not resolved. This CDR3 is built from 15 residues. Germline CDR1 SGDLS, CDR2 YYNGEE. With 0 bases removed from V and 5 bases from J, the gap between germline ends came to 11 bases. The CDR3 protein is CASSVEGASTGELFF. CDR3 bases: TGTGCCAGCAGCGTAGAGGGCGCCAGTACCGGGGAGCTGTTTTTT.

The chain is built from TRBV25-1 and TRBJ2-1; D is unclear. Trimming left V 5 bases short and J 0 bases short, with 8 bases between. The germline V gene has CDR1 MGHDK and CDR2 SYGVNS. The CDR3 has 14 residues. The CDR3 spells CASSWASSYNEQFF. In nucleotides, the CDR3 is TGTGCCAGCAGTTGGGCTAGCTCCTACAATGAGCAGTTCTTC.

In this sample, this clonotype turned up many times. The V and J genes are TRBV20-1 and TRBJ2-2; 7 positions agree with TRBD1. V lost 4 bases, J lost 9 bases, and 8 bases stayed unmatched. Per the germline V gene, CDR1 is DFQATT and CDR2 is SNEGSKA (reference sequence). This CDR3 contains 13 residues. The CDR3 here is CSAKDRTSRELFF. Written as DNA, the CDR3 is TGCAGTGCTAAGGACAGGACTTCACGGGAGCTGTTTTTT.

This clonotype was observed at least ten times. DNA for the CDR3: TGTGCCAGCAGCTTAGACGCGGGACTCGACACCGGGGAGCTGTTTTTT. It codes for CASSLDAGLDTGELFF. The J gene is TRBJ2-2, the V gene TRBV11-2; TRBD2 is a possible D gene (6 bases). Germline CDR1 reads SGHAT; CDR2 reads FQNNGV. The germline V and J ends were trimmed by 0 bases and 3 bases, with 11 bases remaining between them. This CDR3 is 16 amino acids long. Drawing the rest from reference TRBV11-2 and TRBJ2-2, the complete variable domain is EAGVAQSPRYKIIEKRQSVAFWCNPISGHATLYWYQQILGQGPKLLIQFQNNGVVDDSQLPKDRFSAERLKGVDSTLKIQPAKLEDSAVYLCASSLDAGLDTGELFFGEGSRLTVL.

The chain joins TRBV9 to TRBJ2-1; possibly TRBD2 for D (6 bases). CDR3 length: 14 residues. Germline CDR1 and CDR2: SGDLS and YYNGEE. The ends were cut back, 2 bases at V and 7 bases at J, with 13 bases in the middle. CDR3 region: CASSVTPGLNEQFF. The CDR3 nucleotides are TGTGCCAGCAGCGTTACACCGGGACTTAATGAGCAGTTCTTC.

This sequence joins TRBV20-1 and TRBJ2-1, with D maybe TRBD2 (6 bases). Trimming cost V 4 bases and J 0 bases, with 10 bases left between them. Germline CDR1 is DFQATT and CDR2 is SNEGSKA (reference sequence). The CDR3 loop spans 14 amino acids. CDR3 amino acids: CSAKSGFSYNEQFF. DNA for the CDR3: TGCAGTGCTAAAAGCGGGTTCTCCTACAATGAGCAGTTCTTC.

This clonotype was picked up many times. The chain employs TRBV7-9 and TRBJ2-1; TRBD2 is a possible D gene (5 bases). The length of the CDR3 is 12 residues. Germline loops: CDR1 SEHNR, CDR2 FQNEAQ (reference sequence). The V gene lost 6 bases and the J gene lost 7 bases, with 10 bases spanning the gap. The CDR3 sequence is CASRISANEQFF. The CDR3 nucleotides read TGTGCCAGCAGAATTAGCGCGAATGAGCAGTTCTTC.

This chain uses TRBV5-1 with TRBJ2-1; no clear D gene. Trimming shortened V by 1 base and J by 0 bases, and 8 bases separated the two germline ends. The germline CDR1 and CDR2 sequences are SGHRS and YFSETQ. The CDR3 runs to 15 residues. The CDR3 protein is CASSLLTGSYNEQFF. The CDR3, as DNA: TGCGCCAGCAGCTTGTTAACGGGCTCCTACAATGAGCAGTTCTTC.

The chain recombines TRBV5-1 with TRBJ2-5; D is unresolved. Germline V lookup: CDR1 SGHRS, CDR2 YFSETQ. The CDR3 sequence is 15 residues long. The V end lost 0 bases, the J end lost 1 base, and 10 bases lay between the germline ends. Written as DNA, the CDR3 is TGCGCCAGCAGCTTGGGTTCGGCTGCCCAAGAGACCCAGTACTTC. Its translation is CASSLGSAAQETQYF.

This clonotype was picked up a small number of times. The chain combines TRBV12-3 or TRBV12-4 with TRBJ1-1; D unresolved. There are 12 residues in the CDR3. Trimming pared 5 bases from V and 4 bases from J, leaving 8 bases between. CDR3 sequence reads: CASSQTPTEAFF. The CDR3 nucleotides are TGTGCCAGCAGTCAGACCCCCACTGAAGCTTTCTTT.

This sequence joins TRBV11-2 and TRBJ1-4; no reliable D call. Germline CDR1 SGHAT, CDR2 FQNNGV. This CDR3 comprises 13 residues. V lost 5 bases and J lost 8, with 12 bases in between. The CDR3 DNA reads as TGTGCCAGCAGCCCCCGGTCAGAAGAAAAACTGTTTTTT. This codes for CASSPRSEEKLFF.

This clonotype came up a few times. This chain links TRBV6-2 or TRBV6-3 with TRBJ2-4; 7 bases match TRBD1. Germline CDR1 and CDR2: MNHEY and SVGEGT. J gave up 0 bases and V 6 bases, and 11 bases lay outside the gene matches. The CDR3 contains 17 residues. CDR3 sequence reads: CASREVGTAKAKNIQYF. The CDR3 bases are TGTGCCAGCAGGGAGGTTGGGACAGCCAAAGCCAAAAACATTCAGTACTTC.

This sequence joins TRBV18 and TRBJ2-7; 9 bases agree with TRBD2. The V segment lost 3 bases and the J segment 6 bases; nucleotides outside the gene matches: 9. From germline, CDR1 is KGHSH and CDR2 LQKENI. This CDR3 is built from 15 residues. In nucleotides, the CDR3 is TGTGCCAGCTCACCCGTCGGCGGGAGGGGTGGCGAGCAGTACTTC. This translates into CASSPVGGRGGEQYF.

The chain recombines TRBV18 with TRBJ1-1; no firm D call. V lost 4 bases to trimming and J lost 3 bases, with 9 bases between them. Germline V gives CDR1 KGHSH, CDR2 LQKENI. The CDR3 extends over 13 amino acids. The CDR3 DNA is TGTGCCAGCTCACGTTTAGAGTACACTGAAGCTTTCTTT. Its protein is CASSRLEYTEAFF. The full variable domain, completed using reference TRBV18 and TRBJ1-1, is NAGVMQNPRHLVRRRGQEARLRCSPMKGHSHVYWYRQLPEEGLKFMVYLQKENIIDESGMPKERFSAEFPKEGPSILRIQQVVRGDSAAYFCASSRLEYTEAFFGQGTRLTVV.

The chain has TRBV6-1 and TRBJ2-3; D is unresolved. Trimming took 8 bases from V and 4 from J, leaving 13 bases between them. Looked up from germline, CDR1 is MNHNS and CDR2 is SASEGT. This CDR3 comprises 13 residues. This CDR3 is CASRPPGADTQYF. The CDR3 DNA is TGTGCCAGCCGTCCCCCGGGCGCAGATACGCAGTATTTT.

The CDR3 loop is CASRSNRGEGTGELFF. In DNA, the CDR3 is TGTGCCAGCAGATCGAACAGGGGAGAGGGCACCGGGGAGCTGTTTTTT. The chain employs TRBV6-1 and TRBJ2-2; TRBD1 matches 7 bases. CDR3 size: 16 residues. Germline V CDR1 and CDR2: MNHNS, SASEGT. Unmatched junction bases numbered 11, after V lost 6 bases and J lost 4 bases.

V usage is TRBV9 and J usage is TRBJ2-3; 8 bases map to TRBD2. The CDR3 contains 15 residues. With 0 bases clipped from V and 5 bases from J, the junction kept 5 bases outside the gene matches. Germline assignment: CDR1 SGDLS and CDR2 YYNGEE. CDR3 nucleotide sequence: TGTGCCAGCAGCGTAGACGGGGGGGCTGGAGATACGCAGTATTTT. Its translation: CASSVDGGAGDTQYF.

The V and J genes are TRBV7-2 and TRBJ2-1, with 12 positions matching TRBD2. Germline V lookup: CDR1 SGHTA, CDR2 FQGNSA. This CDR3 contains 15 residues. V lost 2 bases, J lost 7 bases, and 3 bases stayed unmatched. The CDR3, as DNA: TGTGCCAGCAGCTTACTAGCGGGAGGGACGAATGAGCAGTTCTTC. This codes for CASSLLAGGTNEQFF.

Many counts were recorded for this clonotype. The gene calls are TRBV6-5 and TRBJ2-2, with D unresolved. Trimming took off 0 bases at V and 8 bases at J, with 13 bases between the two ends. The CDR3 consists of 15 residues. Germline V gives CDR1 MNHEY, CDR2 SVGAGI. The CDR3 DNA reads TGTGCCAGCAGTTACTCGACCGCCGTCCGGGGGGAGCTGTTTTTT. Its protein is CASSYSTAVRGELFF.

The V and J genes are TRBV7-9 and TRBJ1-2; no firm D call. The ends were cut back, 5 bases at V and 2 bases at J, with 12 bases in the middle. The CDR3 has 14 amino acids. Germline lookup yields CDR1 SEHNR and CDR2 FQNEAQ (reference sequence). Here the CDR3 reads CASSRAAQNYGYTF. CDR3 in DNA: TGTGCCAGCAGCCGTGCGGCGCAGAACTATGGCTACACCTTC. Using reference TRBV7-9 and TRBJ1-2 for the parts outside the CDR3, the full variable domain is DTGVSQNPRHKITKRGQNVTFRCDPISEHNRLYWYRQTLGQGPEFLTYFQNEAQLEKSRLLSDRFSAERPKGSFSTLEIQRTEQGDSAMYLCASSRAAQNYGYTFGSGTRLTVV.